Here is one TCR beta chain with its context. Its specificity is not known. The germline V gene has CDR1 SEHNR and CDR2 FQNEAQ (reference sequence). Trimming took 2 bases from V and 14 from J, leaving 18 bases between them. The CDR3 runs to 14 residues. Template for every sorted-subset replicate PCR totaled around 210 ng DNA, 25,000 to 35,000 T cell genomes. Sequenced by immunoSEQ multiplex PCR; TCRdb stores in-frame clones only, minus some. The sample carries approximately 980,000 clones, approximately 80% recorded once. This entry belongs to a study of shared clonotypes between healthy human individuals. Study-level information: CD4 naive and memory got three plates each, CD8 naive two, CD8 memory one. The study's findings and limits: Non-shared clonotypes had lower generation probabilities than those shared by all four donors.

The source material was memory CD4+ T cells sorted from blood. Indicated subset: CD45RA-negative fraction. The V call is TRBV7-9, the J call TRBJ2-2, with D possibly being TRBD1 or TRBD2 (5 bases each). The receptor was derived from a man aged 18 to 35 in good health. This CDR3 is CASSLSPAPGRLFF. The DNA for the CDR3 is TGTGCCAGCAGCTTATCCCCCGCTCCGGGACGACTGTTTTTT.